Presented here are 8 T cell receptor beta chains from one specimen sequenced in a study of T cell repertoires in cytomegalovirus infection. MiXCR, applied by TCRdb to the reads, yields one record per CDR3 protein. The sample yields a few hundred thousand distinct CDR3 sequences, about 15% seen once. The sample taken for sequencing was CD8+ T cells from PBMCs. These receptors came from a human donor in good health (CMV status not recorded). Some clones in this sample may be carry-over from other donors' samples.

The chain has TRBV4-1 and TRBJ2-7, with D maybe TRBD1 (5 bases). CDR1 is MGHRA and CDR2 is YSYEKL in the germline V gene. The CDR3 loop spans 13 amino acids. The V end lost 0 bases, the J end lost 2 bases, and 5 bases lay between the germline ends. CDR3 sequence (DNA): TGCGCCAGCAGCCAAGAGACAGCCTACGAGCAGTACTTC. It yields the protein CASSQETAYEQYF.

In this sample, this clonotype turned up many times. The chain couples TRBV7-9 to TRBJ2-7; D not resolved. Germline CDR1 and CDR2: SEHNR and FQNEAQ (reference sequence). CDR3 length equals 15 residues. The V end was cut by 3 bases, the J end by 6 bases, with 18 bases between. DNA of the CDR3: TGTGCCAGCAGCTTTAGCCCCCGTGAACCCGGCGAGCAGTACTTC. Its translation: CASSFSPREPGEQYF.

This chain joins TRBV7-9 and TRBJ2-5; D gene uncertain. Between the trimmed V and J ends, which lost 0 bases and 1 base, there was a span of 9 bases. The CDR3 consists of 15 residues. Germline CDR1 is SEHNR and CDR2 is FQNEAQ (reference sequence). The chain's CDR3 is CASSLAQNGQETQYF. As DNA, the CDR3 is TGTGCCAGCAGCTTAGCGCAGAACGGCCAAGAGACCCAGTACTTC.

The chain carries TRBV6-2 or TRBV6-3 and TRBJ2-1; D unresolved. V lost 5 bases and J lost 8, with 10 bases in between. Germline assignment: CDR1 MNHEY and CDR2 SVGEGT. The CDR3 has 12 amino acids. The CDR3 DNA sequence: TGTGCCAGCAGTCCCGTCATAGATGAGCAGTTCTTC. Amino acid sequence: CASSPVIDEQFF.

This clonotype was detected only a few times. The chain recombines TRBV4-1 with TRBJ2-1, with unresolved D. V lost 0 bases and J 4 bases, leaving 7 bases between the germline ends. Germline V gene data show CDR1 as MGHRA and CDR2 as YSYEKL. The CDR3 length is 14 residues. The CDR3 loop reads CASSQDRQYNEQFF. The CDR3, as DNA: TGCGCCAGCAGCCAAGATAGGCAGTACAATGAGCAGTTCTTC.

V is TRBV20-1 and J is TRBJ2-5; TRBD2 is a possible D gene (7 bases). The germline CDR1 and CDR2 sequences are DFQATT and SNEGSKA (reference sequence). Trimming removed 1 base from V and 2 bases from J, with 14 bases in between. The CDR3 is 15 amino acids. As DNA, the CDR3 is TGCAGTGCTAGAGCGCGGGGGCGCGAACAAGAGACCCAGTACTTC. Its protein product is CSARARGREQETQYF.

This clonotype has only a few counts. The chain carries TRBV29-1 and TRBJ2-1; D remains ambiguous. V was shortened by 3 bases and J by 7 bases, with 16 bases between the two germline ends. CDR3 length: 14 residues. Germline V lookup: CDR1 SQVTM, CDR2 ANQGSEA. In DNA, the CDR3 is TGCAGCGTTGATGGGGTAAGCGCAAAGAATGAGCAGTTCTTC. It codes for CSVDGVSAKNEQFF.

This clonotype was counted many times. The V and J genes are TRBV6-2 or TRBV6-3 and TRBJ1-5; a possible D gene is TRBD1 (5 bases). The V end lost 8 bases, the J end lost 3 bases, and 11 bases lay between the germline ends. The CDR3 is 13 residues long. Germline-derived CDR1 and CDR2 are MNHEY and SVGEGT. The CDR3: CASHGGVNQPQHF. The CDR3 nucleotides are TGTGCCAGCCACGGGGGGGTCAATCAGCCCCAGCATTTT.